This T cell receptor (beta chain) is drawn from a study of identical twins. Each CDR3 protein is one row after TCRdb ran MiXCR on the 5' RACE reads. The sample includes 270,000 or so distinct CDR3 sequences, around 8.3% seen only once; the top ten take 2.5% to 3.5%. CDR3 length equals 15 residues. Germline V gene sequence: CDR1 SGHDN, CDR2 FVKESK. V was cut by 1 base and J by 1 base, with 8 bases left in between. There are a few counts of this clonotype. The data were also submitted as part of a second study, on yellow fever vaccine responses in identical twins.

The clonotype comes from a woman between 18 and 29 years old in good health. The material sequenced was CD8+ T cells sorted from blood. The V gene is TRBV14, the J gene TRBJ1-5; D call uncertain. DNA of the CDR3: TGTGCCAGCAGCCAAGGGGCAGTCAGCAATCAGCCCCAGCATTTT. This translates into CASSQGAVSNQPQHF.